This TCR beta chain came from a study of blood T cell repertoires in COVID-19. This CDR3 has 15 amino acids. Germline-derived CDR1 and CDR2 are LGHDT and YNNKEL (reference sequence). V was pared by 3 bases and J by 2 bases, with 13 bases between. Measured with immunoSEQ multiplex PCR; TCRdb has only the in-frame clones, and not every one. This repertoire shows 55,000 to 80,000 clones, roughly 78% found once; its top ten account for around 14%. The rearrangement links TRBV3-1 (or the pseudogene TRBV3-2) to TRBJ1-1, with D perhaps TRBD1 (6 bases). The origin of this receptor is a man between 60 and 70 years old with COVID-19, enrolled during active disease. Sequenced: peripheral blood. The CDR3 coding sequence is TGTGCCAGCAGCCACTTCAGGGGCGGAAACACTGAAGCTTTCTTT. Translated: CASSHFRGGNTEAFF.